This T cell receptor (beta chain) comes out of a study of T cells after yellow fever vaccination. Study context: Libraries from low-cell-number fractions were prepared with the SMART-Seq v4 Ultra Low Input RNA kit. Findings and caveats of the study: The CD4 compartment and the CD8 compartment contained a small share of clonotypes in common. One caveat is that FACS-sorted repertoires could contain abundant clonotypes contaminating from the bulk population.

Each CDR3 protein gets one entry after TCRdb re-called the 5' RACE reads with MiXCR. The sample consists of 200,000 to 300,000 distinct CDR3 sequences, roughly 3.5% of them appearing once. This clonotype was picked up many times. Its antigen is currently unknown. The receptor's source is a man between 18 and 29 years old who received the YFV17D yellow fever vaccine. Sequencing used PBMCs, obtained 15 days after the yellow fever booster vaccination.

CDR3: CASSLWNPNTEAFF. CDR3 DNA: TGCGCCAGCAGCTTGTGGAACCCGAACACTGAAGCTTTCTTT. The chain uses TRBV5-1 and TRBJ1-1, with D unresolved. Germline V lookup: CDR1 SGHRS, CDR2 YFSETQ. The CDR3 extends over 14 amino acids. Trimming shortened V by 1 base and J by 1 base, and 8 bases separated the two germline ends.